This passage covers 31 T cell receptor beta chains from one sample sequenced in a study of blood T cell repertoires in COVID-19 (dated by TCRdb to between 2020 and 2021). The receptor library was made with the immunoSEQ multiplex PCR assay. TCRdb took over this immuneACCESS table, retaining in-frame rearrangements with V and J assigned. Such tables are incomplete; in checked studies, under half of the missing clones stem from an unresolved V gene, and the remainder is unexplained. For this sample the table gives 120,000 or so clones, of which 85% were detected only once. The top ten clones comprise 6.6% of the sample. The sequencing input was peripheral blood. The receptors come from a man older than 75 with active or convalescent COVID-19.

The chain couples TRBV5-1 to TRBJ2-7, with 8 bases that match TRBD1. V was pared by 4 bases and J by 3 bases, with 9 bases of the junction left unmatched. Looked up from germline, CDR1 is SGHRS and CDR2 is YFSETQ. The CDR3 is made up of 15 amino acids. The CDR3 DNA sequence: TGCGCCAGCAGCCCACGGGGGACAGGTATCTACGAGCAGTACTTC. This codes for CASSPRGTGIYEQYF.

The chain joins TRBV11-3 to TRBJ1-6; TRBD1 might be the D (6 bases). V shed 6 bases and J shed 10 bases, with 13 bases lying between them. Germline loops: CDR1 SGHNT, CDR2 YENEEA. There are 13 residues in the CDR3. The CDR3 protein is CASSQGTNSPLHF. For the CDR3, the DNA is TGTGCCAGCAGTCAGGGGACAAACTCACCCCTCCACTTT. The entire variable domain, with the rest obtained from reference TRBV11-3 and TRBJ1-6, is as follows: EAGVVQSPRYKIIEKKQPVAFWCNPISGHNTLYWYLQNLGQGPELLIRYENEEAVDDSQLPKDRFSAERLKGVDSTLKIQPAELGDSAVYLCASSQGTNSPLHFGNGTRLTVT.

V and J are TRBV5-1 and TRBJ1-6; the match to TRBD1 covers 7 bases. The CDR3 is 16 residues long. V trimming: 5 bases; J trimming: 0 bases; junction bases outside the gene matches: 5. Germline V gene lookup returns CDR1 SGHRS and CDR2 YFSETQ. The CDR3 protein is CASRYDRASYNSPLHF. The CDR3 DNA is TGCGCCAGCAGGTACGACAGGGCCTCCTATAATTCACCCCTCCACTTT.

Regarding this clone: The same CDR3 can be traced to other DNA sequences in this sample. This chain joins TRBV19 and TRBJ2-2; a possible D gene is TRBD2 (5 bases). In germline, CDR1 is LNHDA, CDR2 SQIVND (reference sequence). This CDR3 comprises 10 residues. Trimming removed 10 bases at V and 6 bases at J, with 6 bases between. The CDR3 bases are TGTGCCACCGGGGCCGGGGAGCTGTTTTTT. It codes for CATGAGELFF.

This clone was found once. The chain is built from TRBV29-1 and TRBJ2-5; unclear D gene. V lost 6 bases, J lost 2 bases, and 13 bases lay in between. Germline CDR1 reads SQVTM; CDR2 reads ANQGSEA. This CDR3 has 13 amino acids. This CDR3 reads CSVARQEQETQYF. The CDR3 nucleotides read TGCAGCGTAGCAAGACAAGAACAAGAGACCCAGTACTTC. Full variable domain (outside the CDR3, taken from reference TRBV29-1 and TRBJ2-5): SAVISQKPSRDICQRGTSLTIQCQVDSQVTMMFWYRQQPGQSLTLIATANQGSEATYESGFVIDKFPISRPNLTFSTLTVSNMSPEDSSIYLCSVARQEQETQYFGPGTRLLVL.

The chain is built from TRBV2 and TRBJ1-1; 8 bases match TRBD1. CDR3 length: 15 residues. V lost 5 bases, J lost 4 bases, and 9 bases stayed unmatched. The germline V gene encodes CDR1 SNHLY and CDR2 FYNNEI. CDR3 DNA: TGTGCCAGCAGTAGAGGACAGGGTCCTTCCACTGAAGCTTTCTTT. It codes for CASSRGQGPSTEAFF. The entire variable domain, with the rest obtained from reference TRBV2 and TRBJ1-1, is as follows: EPEVTQTPSHQVTQMGQEVILRCVPISNHLYFYWYRQILGQKVEFLVSFYNNEISEKSEIFDDQFSVERPDGSNFTLKIRSTKLEDSAMYFCASSRGQGPSTEAFFGQGTRLTVV.

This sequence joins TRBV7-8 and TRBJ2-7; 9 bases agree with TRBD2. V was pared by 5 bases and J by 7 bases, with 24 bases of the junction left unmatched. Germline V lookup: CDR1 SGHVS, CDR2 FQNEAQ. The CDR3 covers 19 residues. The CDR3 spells CASSPRRGTSLLGLEEQYF. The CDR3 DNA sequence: TGTGCCAGCAGCCCCCGGCGGGGGACTAGCTTGCTAGGGCTAGAGGAGCAGTACTTC. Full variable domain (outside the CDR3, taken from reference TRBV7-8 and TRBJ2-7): GAGVSQSPRYKVAKRGQDVALRCDPISGHVSLFWYQQALGQGPEFLTYFQNEAQLDKSGLPSDRFFAERPEGSVSTLKIQRTQQEDSAVYLCASSPRRGTSLLGLEEQYFGPGTRLTVT.

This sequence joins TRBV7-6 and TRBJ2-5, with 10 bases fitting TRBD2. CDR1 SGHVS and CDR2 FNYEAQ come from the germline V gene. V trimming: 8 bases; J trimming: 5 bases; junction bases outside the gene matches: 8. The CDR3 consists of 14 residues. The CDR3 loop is CASAHRLAGETQYF. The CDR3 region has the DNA TGTGCCAGCGCGCACCGACTAGCGGGCGAGACCCAGTACTTC.

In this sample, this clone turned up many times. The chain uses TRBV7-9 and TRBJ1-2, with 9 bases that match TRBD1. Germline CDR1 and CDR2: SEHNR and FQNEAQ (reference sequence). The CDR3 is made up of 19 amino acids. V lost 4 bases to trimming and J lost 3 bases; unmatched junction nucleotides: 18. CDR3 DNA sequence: TGTGCCAGCAGCTGGGACAGGGAAACCCCGAATTACGCAGACTATGGCTACACCTTC. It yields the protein CASSWDRETPNYADYGYTF.

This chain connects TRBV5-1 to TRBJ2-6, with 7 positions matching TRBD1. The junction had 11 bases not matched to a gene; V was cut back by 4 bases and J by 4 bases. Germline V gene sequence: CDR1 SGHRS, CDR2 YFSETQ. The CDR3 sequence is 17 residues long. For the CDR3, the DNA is TGCGCCAGCAGCCAAGGGACAGATGCTCTGGGGGCCAACGTCCTGACTTTC. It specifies CASSQGTDALGANVLTF.

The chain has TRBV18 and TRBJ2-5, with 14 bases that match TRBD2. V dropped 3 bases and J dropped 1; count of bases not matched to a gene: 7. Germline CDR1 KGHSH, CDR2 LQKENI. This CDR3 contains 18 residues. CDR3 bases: TGTGCCAGCTCACCGGGACTAGCGGGAGTTGGTGGCCAAGAGACCCAGTACTTC. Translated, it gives CASSPGLAGVGGQETQYF.

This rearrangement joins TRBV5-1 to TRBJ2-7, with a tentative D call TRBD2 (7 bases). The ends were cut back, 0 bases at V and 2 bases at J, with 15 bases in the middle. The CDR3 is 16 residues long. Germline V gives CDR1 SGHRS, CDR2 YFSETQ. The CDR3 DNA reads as TGCGCCAGCAGCTTGGAGGAGGGAGGGGGTCCCTACGAGCAGTACTTC. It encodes CASSLEEGGGPYEQYF.

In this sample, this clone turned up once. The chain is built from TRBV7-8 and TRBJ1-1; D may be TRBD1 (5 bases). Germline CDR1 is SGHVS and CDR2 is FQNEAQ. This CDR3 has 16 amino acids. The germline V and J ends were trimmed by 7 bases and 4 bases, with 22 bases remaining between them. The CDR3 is CASILGRGLPGTEAFF. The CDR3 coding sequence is TGTGCCAGCATCCTCGGAAGGGGTCTGCCCGGCACTGAAGCTTTCTTT.

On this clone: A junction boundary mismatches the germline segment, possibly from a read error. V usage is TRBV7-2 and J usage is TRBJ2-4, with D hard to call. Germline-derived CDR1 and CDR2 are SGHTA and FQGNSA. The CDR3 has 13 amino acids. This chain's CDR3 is CASSLGIGRSRNF. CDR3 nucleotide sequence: TGTGCCAGCAGCTTAGGGATAGGCAGATCGCGGAACTTC.

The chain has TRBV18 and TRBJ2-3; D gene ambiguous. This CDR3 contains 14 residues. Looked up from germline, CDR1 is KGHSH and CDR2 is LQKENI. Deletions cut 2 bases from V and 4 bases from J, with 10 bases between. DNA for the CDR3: TGTGCCAGCTCACCATCTAATACGGCAGATACGCAGTATTTT. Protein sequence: CASSPSNTADTQYF. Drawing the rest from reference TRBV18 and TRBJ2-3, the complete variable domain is NAGVMQNPRHLVRRRGQEARLRCSPMKGHSHVYWYRQLPEEGLKFMVYLQKENIIDESGMPKERFSAEFPKEGPSILRIQQVVRGDSAAYFCASSPSNTADTQYFGPGTRLTVL.

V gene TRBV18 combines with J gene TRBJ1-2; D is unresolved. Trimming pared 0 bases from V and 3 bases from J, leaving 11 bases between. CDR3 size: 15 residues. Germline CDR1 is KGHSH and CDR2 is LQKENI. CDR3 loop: CASSPPGGYDYGYTF. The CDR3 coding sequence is TGTGCCAGCTCACCACCGGGAGGGTACGACTATGGCTACACCTTC.

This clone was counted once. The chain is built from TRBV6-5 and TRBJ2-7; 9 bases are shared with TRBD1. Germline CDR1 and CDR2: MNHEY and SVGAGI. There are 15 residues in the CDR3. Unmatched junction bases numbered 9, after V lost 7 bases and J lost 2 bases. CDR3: CASKTAGTGPYEQYF. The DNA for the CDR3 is TGTGCCAGCAAGACCGCCGGGACAGGGCCCTACGAGCAGTACTTC.

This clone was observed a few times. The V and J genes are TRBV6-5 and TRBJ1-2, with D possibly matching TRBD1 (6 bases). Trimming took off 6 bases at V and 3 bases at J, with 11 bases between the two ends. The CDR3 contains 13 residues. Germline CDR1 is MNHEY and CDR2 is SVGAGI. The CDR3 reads CASSEAGDYGYTF. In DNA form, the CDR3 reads TGTGCCAGCAGCGAGGCAGGGGACTATGGCTACACCTTC.

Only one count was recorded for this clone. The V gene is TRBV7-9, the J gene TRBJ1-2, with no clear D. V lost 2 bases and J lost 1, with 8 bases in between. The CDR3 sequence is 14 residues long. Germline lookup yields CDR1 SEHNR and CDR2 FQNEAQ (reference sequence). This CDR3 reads CASSLNRVNYGYTF. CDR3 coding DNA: TGTGCCAGCAGCTTAAACAGAGTTAACTATGGCTACACCTTC.

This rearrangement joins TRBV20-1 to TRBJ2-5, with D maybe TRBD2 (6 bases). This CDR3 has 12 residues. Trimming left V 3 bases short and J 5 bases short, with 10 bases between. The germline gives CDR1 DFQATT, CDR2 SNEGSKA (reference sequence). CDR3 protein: CSASGGRETQYF. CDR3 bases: TGCAGTGCTAGTGGAGGGCGGGAGACCCAGTACTTC.

CDR3 DNA sequence: TGTGCCTGGAGTGTTAATAATTCACCCCTCCACTTT. It is translated as CAWSVNNSPLHF. This chain uses TRBV30 with TRBJ1-6, with D uncertain. Trimming pared 0 bases from V and 5 bases from J, leaving 2 bases between. Germline-derived CDR1 and CDR2 are GTSNPN and SVGIG (reference sequence). The CDR3 length is 12 residues.

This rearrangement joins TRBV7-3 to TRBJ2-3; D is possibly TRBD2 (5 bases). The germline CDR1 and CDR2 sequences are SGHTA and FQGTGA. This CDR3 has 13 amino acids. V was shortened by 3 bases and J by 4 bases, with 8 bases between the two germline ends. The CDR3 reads CASSFGSADTQYF. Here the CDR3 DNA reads TGTGCCAGCAGCTTTGGGAGCGCAGATACGCAGTATTTT.

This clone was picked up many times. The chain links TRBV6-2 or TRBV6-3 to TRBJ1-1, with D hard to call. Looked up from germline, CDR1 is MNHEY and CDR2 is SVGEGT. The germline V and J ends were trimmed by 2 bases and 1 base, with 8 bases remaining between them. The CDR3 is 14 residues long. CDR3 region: CASSYVTKNTEAFF. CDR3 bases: TGTGCCAGCAGTTACGTGACAAAGAACACTGAAGCTTTCTTT.

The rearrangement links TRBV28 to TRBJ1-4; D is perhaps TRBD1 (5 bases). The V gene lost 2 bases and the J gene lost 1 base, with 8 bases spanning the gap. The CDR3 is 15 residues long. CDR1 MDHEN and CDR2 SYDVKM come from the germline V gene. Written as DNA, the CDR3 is TGTGCCAGCAGTTTAATGGGGGGAACTAATGAAAAACTGTTTTTT. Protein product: CASSLMGGTNEKLFF. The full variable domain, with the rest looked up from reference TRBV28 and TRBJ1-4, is DVKVTQSSRYLVKRTGEKVFLECVQDMDHENMFWYRQDPGLGLRLIYFSYDVKMKEKGDIPEGYSVSREKKERFSLILESASTNQTSMYLCASSLMGGTNEKLFFGSGTQLSVL.

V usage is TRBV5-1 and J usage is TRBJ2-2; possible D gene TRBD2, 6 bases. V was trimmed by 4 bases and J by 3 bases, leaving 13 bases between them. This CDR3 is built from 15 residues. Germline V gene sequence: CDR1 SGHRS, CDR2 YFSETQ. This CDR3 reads CASSLGLRDTGELFF. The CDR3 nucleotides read TGCGCCAGCAGCCTGGGACTGCGGGACACCGGGGAGCTGTTTTTT.

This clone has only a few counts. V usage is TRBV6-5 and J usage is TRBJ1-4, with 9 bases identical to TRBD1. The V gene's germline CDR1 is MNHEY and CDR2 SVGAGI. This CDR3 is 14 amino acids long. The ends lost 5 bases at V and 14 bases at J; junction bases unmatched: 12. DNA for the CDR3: TGTGCCAGCAGTCCCTCCCTCCGGGACAGGGTTCTGTTTTTT. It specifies CASSPSLRDRVLFF.

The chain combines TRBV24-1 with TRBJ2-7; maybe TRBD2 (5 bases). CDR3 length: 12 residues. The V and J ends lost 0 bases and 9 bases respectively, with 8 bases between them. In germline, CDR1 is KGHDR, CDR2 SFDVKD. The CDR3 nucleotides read TGTGCCACCAGTGATTTGCGTGGGAGGCAGTACTTC. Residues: CATSDLRGRQYF.

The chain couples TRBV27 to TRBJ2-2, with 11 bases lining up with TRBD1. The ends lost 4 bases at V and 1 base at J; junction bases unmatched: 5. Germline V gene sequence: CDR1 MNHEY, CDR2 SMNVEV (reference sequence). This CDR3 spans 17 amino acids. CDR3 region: CASSSGQGALNTGELFF. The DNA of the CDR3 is TGTGCCAGCAGTTCCGGACAGGGGGCCTTGAACACCGGGGAGCTGTTTTTT.

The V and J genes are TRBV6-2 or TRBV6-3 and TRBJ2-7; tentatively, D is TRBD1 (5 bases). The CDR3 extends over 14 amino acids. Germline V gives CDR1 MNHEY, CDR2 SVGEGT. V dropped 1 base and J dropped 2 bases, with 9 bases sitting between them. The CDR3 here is CASSYLGRAYEQYF. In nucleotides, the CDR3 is TGTGCCAGCAGTTACTTGGGCAGGGCCTACGAGCAGTACTTC.

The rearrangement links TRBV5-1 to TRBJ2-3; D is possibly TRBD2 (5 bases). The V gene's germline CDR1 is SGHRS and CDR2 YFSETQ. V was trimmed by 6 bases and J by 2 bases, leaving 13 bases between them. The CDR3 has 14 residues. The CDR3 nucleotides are TGCGCCAGCACGGGAAGCCCGTACACAGATACGCAGTATTTT. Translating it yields CASTGSPYTDTQYF.

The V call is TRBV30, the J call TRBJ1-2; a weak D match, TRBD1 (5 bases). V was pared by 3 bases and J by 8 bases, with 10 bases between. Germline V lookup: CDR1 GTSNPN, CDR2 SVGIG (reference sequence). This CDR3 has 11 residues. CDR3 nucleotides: TGTGCCTGGAGGGGGGGATCCGGCTACACCTTC. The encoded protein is CAWRGGSGYTF.